This entry features one T cell receptor (beta chain) sequence. As yet, its antigen is unknown. This CDR3 is built from 15 residues. CDR1 and CDR2 (germline): SGHTA, FQGNSA. The sample belongs to a study of CXCR3-negative and CXCR3-positive naive CD8 T cells. General study results and limits: More hydrophobic TRB CDR3s were found in CXCR3-positive naive cells than in CXCR3-negative naive cells.

Through 5' RACE with UMI labels, the TRB cDNA libraries were prepared. TCRdb re-called the 5' RACE reads; one entry per CDR3 protein, DNA not given. This repertoire includes over 100,000 distinct CDR3 sequences. This rearrangement joins TRBV7-2 to TRBJ2-1; TCRdb picks TRBD2, but there is no DNA to check that call. The clonotype originates from a human donor in good health. Some clones in this sample may be carry-over from other donors' samples. Sample: naive CXCR3+ CD8+ T cells from blood. Subset of the sample: CD45RO-CCR7+CD27+CD95- naive CD8+ T cells expressing CXCR3 (TNR3+). CDR3 sequence reads: CASSSASGGDNEQFF.